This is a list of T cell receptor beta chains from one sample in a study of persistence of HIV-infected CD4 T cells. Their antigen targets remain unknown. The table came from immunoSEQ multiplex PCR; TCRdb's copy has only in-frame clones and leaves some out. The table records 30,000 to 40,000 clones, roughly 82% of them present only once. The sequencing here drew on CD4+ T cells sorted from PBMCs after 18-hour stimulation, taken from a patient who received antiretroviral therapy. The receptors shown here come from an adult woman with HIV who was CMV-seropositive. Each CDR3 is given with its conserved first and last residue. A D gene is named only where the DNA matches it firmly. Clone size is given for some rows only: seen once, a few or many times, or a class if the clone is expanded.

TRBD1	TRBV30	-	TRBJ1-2	TGTGCCTGGACGACAGGGACAGCAACTTTCTATGGCTACACCTTC	CAWTTGTATFYGYTF
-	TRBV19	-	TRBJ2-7	TGTGCCAGTAGTACGGCCCTGACCTACGAGCAGTACTTC	CASSTALTYEQYF
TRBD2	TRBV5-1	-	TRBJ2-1	TGCGCCAGCAGCGCCGGGACTAGCGGGGCGGGGTACAATGAGCAGTTCTTC	CASSAGTSGAGYNEQFF
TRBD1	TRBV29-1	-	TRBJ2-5	TGCAGCGTCGGCGCGAGAACCGGGACAGGGAACAGGAGCGGCCAAGAGACCCAGTACTTC	CSVGARTGTGNRSGQETQYF
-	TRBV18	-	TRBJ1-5	TGTGCCAGCTCACCCGGAGGTCGTAATCAGCCCCAGCATTTT	CASSPGGRNQPQHF
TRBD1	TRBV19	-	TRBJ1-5	TGTGCCAGTAACAGGGGGCTTGGCAATCAGCCCCAGCATTTT	CASNRGLGNQPQHF
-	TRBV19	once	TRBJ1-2	TGTGCCAGTAGGATGGGGGGAAGCTATGGCTACACCTTC	CASRMGGSYGYTF
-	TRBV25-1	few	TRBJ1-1	TGTGCCAGCAGTGAATGGAGGGATTCGACTGAAGCTTTCTTT	CASSEWRDSTEAFF
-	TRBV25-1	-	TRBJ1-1	TGTGCCAGCAGTGAATCTGGGGAGAACACTGAAGCTTTCTTT	CASSESGENTEAFF
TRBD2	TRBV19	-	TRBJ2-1	TGTGCCAGTAGTGAAGGGACTAGCGGGAGGGTCTTCTTC	CASSEGTSGRVFF
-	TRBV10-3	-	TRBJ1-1	TGTGCCATCAGTGAAAAGCACACGCTGAACACTGAAGCTTTCTTT	CAISEKHTLNTEAFF
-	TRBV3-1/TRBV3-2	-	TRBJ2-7	TGTGCCAGCAGCCAAGTATCTGCCTACGAGCAGTACTTC	CASSQVSAYEQYF
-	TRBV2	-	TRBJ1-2	TGTGCCAGCACAGACCCTGGGTACTATGGCTACACCTTC	CASTDPGYYGYTF
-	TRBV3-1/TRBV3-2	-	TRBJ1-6	TGTGCCAGCAGCCAAGTCACAGGCCTGAGCTCCTATAATTCACCCCTCCACTTT	CASSQVTGLSSYNSPLHF
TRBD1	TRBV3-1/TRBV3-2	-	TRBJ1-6	TGTGCCAGCAGCCGCAGGGGGGGGTTTGAAGATAATTCACCCCTCCACTTT	CASSRRGGFEDNSPLHF
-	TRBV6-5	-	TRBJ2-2	TGTGCCAGCAGTTACTCGGTCCAGGGCACCGGGGAGCTGTTTTTT	CASSYSVQGTGELFF
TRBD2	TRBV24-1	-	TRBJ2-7	TGTGCCACCAGTGATCCGAGGGACTATACCTACGAGCAGTACTTC	CATSDPRDYTYEQYF
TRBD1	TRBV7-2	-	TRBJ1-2	TGTGCCAGCACTTCATCGACAGGGAGGCTCGGCTACACCTTC	CASTSSTGRLGYTF
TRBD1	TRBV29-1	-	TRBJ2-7	TGCAGCGTTGAGTCAGGGGGCTACGAGCAGTACTTC	CSVESGGYEQYF
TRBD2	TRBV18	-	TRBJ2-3	TGTGCCAGCTCACCTTCGGGGGGGCGCACAGATACGCAGTATTTT	CASSPSGGRTDTQYF
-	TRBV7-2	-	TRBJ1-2	TGTGCCAGCAGCGAGGGCGGGGCAGCTGCTAACTATGGCTACACCTTC	CASSEGGAAANYGYTF
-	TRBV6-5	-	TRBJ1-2	TGTGCCAGCAGTTATTGGCAGGGGGGCTACACCTTC	CASSYWQGGYTF
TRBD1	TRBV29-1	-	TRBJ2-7	TGCAGCGCCCAGGGACAGGTCTACGAGCAGTACTTC	CSAQGQVYEQYF
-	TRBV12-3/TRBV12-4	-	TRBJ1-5	TGTGCCAGCAGTTTAGAGCACCATCAGCCCCAGCATTTT	CASSLEHHQPQHF
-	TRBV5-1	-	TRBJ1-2	TGCGCCAGCAGCTTGAACCAAATCAACTATGGCTACACCTTC	CASSLNQINYGYTF
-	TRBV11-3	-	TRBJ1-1	TGTGCCAGCAGCTTACGGACTGCAGTTGAAGCTTTCTTT	CASSLRTAVEAFF
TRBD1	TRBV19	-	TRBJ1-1	TGTGCCAGTAGTCGACAGGGAAGGTCCACTGAAGCTTTCTTT	CASSRQGRSTEAFF
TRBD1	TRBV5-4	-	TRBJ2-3	TGTGCCAGCAGCTCCGGGACAGGGGGAGATACGCAGTATTTT	CASSSGTGGDTQYF
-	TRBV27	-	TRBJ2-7	TGTGCCAGCAGTTTAAAGCTCTCCTACGAGCAGTACTTC	CASSLKLSYEQYF
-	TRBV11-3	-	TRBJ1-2	TGTGCCAGCAGCTCTAGGGTAGCTCAAGCGGGCTACACCTTC	CASSSRVAQAGYTF
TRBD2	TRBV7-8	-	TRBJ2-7	TGTGCCAGCAGCATTAGCGGGAGTTCCTACGAGCAGTACTTC	CASSISGSSYEQYF
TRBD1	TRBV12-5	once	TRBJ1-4	TGTGCTAGTGGTTCAGGACAGGGGTCTAATGAAAAACTGTTTTTT	CASGSGQGSNEKLFF
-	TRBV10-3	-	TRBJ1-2	TGTGCCATCAGTGAGCGGGCCACCAGGGTCTATGGCTACACCTTC	CAISERATRVYGYTF
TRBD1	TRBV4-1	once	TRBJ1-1	TGCGCCAGCAGACACGTAACAGGGGTTTACACTGAAGCTTTCTTT	CASRHVTGVYTEAFF
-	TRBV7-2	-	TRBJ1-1	TGTGCCAGCAGCGATCTGATCACTGAAGCTTTCTTT	CASSDLITEAFF
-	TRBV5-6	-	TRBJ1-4	TGTGCCAGCAGCTTCAGAAGCTCTCGGGAAAAACTGTTTTTT	CASSFRSSREKLFF
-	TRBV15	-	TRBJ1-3	TGTGCCACCAGCCGAGGGGGGGCTGGAAACACCATATATTTT	CATSRGGAGNTIYF
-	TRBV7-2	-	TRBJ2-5	TGTGCCAGCAGCTTGATCCCAGGTGGTGGGGAGACCCAGTACTTC	CASSLIPGGGETQYF
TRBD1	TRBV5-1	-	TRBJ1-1	TGCGCCAGCATCGGGACAGCGAACACTGAAGCTTTCTTT	CASIGTANTEAFF
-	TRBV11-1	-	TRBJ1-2	TGTGCCAGCAGCTTTAACGCGGTTTATGGCTACACCTTC	CASSFNAVYGYTF